The 13 T cell receptor beta chains below come from one sample, sequenced in a study of blood T cells in healthy people across ages. The authors ran a second PCR of roughly 6 to 12 cycles using a sample-barcoded 5' primer and a J-beta primer mix. TCRdb called the 5' RACE reads again in MiXCR, with one record for every CDR3 protein. The sample shows roughly 800,000 distinct CDR3 sequences, about 62% of them seen only once. Sequencing was carried out using blood. These receptors all stem from a man aged 25 to 40 in good health.

The rearrangement uses TRBV10-3 and TRBJ1-5; 10 nucleotides agree with TRBD1. CDR1 and CDR2 (germline): ENHRY, SYGVKD. This CDR3 has 15 residues. V shed 8 bases and J 0 bases; nucleotides not matched to a gene: 4. CDR3 nucleotides: TGTGCCATCGGGACAGGGGATCCTAGCAATCAGCCCCAGCATTTT. Encoded protein: CAIGTGDPSNQPQHF.

The chain combines TRBV10-1 with TRBJ1-5, with 7 bases identical to TRBD1. Trimming cost V 8 bases and J 4 bases; bases outside gene matches: 11. CDR1 is WNHNN and CDR2 is SYGVQD in the germline V gene (reference sequence). The CDR3 is 15 amino acids. The CDR3 DNA reads as TGCGCCAGCTCTATTTGGACAGGAACTAATCAGCCCCAGCATTTT. Residues: CASSIWTGTNQPQHF.

The rearrangement links TRBV20-1 to TRBJ2-3; 9 nucleotides match TRBD2. Germline values: CDR1 DFQATT, CDR2 SNEGSKA (reference sequence). V was clipped by 6 bases and J by 6 bases; unmatched bases: 10. The CDR3 runs to 14 residues. The CDR3 nucleotides read TGCAGTGCAAGGCGGGAGGGGTTGGGGGATACGCAGTATTTT. Translated: CSARREGLGDTQYF.

This clonotype was observed a single time. The genes are TRBV7-9 and TRBJ2-1; 8 bases align to TRBD2. CDR1 is SEHNR and CDR2 is FQNEAQ in the germline V gene (reference sequence). The CDR3 is made up of 20 amino acids. V lost 4 bases to trimming and J lost 2 bases; unmatched junction nucleotides: 19. The CDR3 coding sequence is TGTGCCAGCAGCTCTACAAAGGGGACTAGGATGGTGCTTACCTACAATGAGCAGTTCTTC. The encoded protein is CASSSTKGTRMVLTYNEQFF.

V gene TRBV6-1 combines with J gene TRBJ1-2, with no clear D. The CDR3 totals 13 residues. Per the germline V gene, CDR1 is MNHNS and CDR2 is SASEGT. Between the trimmed V and J ends, which lost 4 bases and 8 bases, there was a span of 14 bases. DNA of the CDR3: TGTGCCAGCAGTGTGGAACAAGTCGGGGGCTACACCTTC. This codes for CASSVEQVGGYTF.

The chain employs TRBV12-5 and TRBJ2-1, with D perhaps TRBD2 (6 bases). The CDR3 is 14 amino acids. V shed 6 bases and J shed 8 bases, with 17 bases lying between them. CDR1 is LGHNT, CDR2 FRNRAP, per germline. The CDR3 spells CASGQEGPQDEQFF. In nucleotides, the CDR3 is TGTGCTAGTGGCCAGGAGGGACCCCAGGATGAGCAGTTCTTC. Supplemented by reference TRBV12-5 and TRBJ2-1, the full variable domain reads DARVTQTPRHKVTEMGQEVTMRCQPILGHNTVFWYRQTMMQGLELLAYFRNRAPLDDSGMPKDRFSAEMPDATLATLKIQPSEPRDSAVYFCASGQEGPQDEQFFGPGTRLTVL.

The rearrangement uses TRBV9 and TRBJ1-5, with D unclear. Per germline, CDR1 SGDLS and CDR2 YYNGEE. V was shortened by 0 bases and J by 6 bases, with 7 bases between the two germline ends. The CDR3 has 13 residues. CDR3: CASSVAWGQPQHF. CDR3 in DNA: TGTGCCAGCAGCGTAGCTTGGGGTCAGCCCCAGCATTTT. Full variable domain (rest looked up from reference TRBV9 and TRBJ1-5): DSGVTQTPKHLITATGQRVTLRCSPRSGDLSVYWYQQSLDQGLQFLIQYYNGEERAKGNILERFSAQQFPDLHSELNLSSLELGDSALYFCASSVAWGQPQHFGDGTRLSIL.

The rearrangement uses TRBV20-1 and TRBJ2-5; D is uncertain. CDR1 and CDR2 from the germline V gene are DFQATT and SNEGSKA (reference sequence). Trimming took 0 bases from V and 4 from J, leaving 21 bases between them. The CDR3 is made up of 17 amino acids. CDR3 DNA: TGCAGTGCTAGAGATCTCCTTGACTCCCGGCGCGTAGAGACCCAGTACTTC. Its translation: CSARDLLDSRRVETQYF.

The chain is built from TRBV6-6 and TRBJ2-1; unclear D gene. The length of the CDR3 is 15 residues. Germline assignment: CDR1 MNHNY and CDR2 SVGAGI (reference sequence). V gave up 2 bases and J gave up 4 bases, with 12 bases separating them. This chain's CDR3 is CASSYGGTLYNEQFF. The CDR3 region has the DNA TGTGCCAGCAGTTACGGCGGCACGCTTTACAATGAGCAGTTCTTC.

This chain joins TRBV20-1 and TRBJ1-1; a weak D match, TRBD1 (5 bases). The CDR3 extends over 11 amino acids. Germline CDR1 reads DFQATT; CDR2 reads SNEGSKA (reference sequence). Trimming left V 8 bases short and J 8 bases short, with 15 bases between. The CDR3 sequence is CSIQPGTEAFF. The DNA of the CDR3 is TGCAGTATTCAACCCGGGACCGAAGCTTTCTTT.

V usage is TRBV5-5 and J usage is TRBJ2-1; TRBD2 aligns across 7 bases. This CDR3 spans 15 amino acids. V gave up 0 bases and J gave up 3 bases; unmatched junction bases: 3. Germline V CDR1 and CDR2: SGHKS, YYEKEE (reference sequence). The CDR3 region is CASSLETSNYNEQFF. The CDR3 DNA reads as TGTGCCAGCAGCTTGGAGACTAGCAACTACAATGAGCAGTTCTTC.

Here the CDR3 DNA reads TGTGCCAGCAGCTCTGACGGGCCCCTCTCCTACGAGCAGTACTTC. Amino acids: CASSSDGPLSYEQYF. J is TRBJ2-4 and V is TRBV7-6; no firm D call. The J call may be in error: the DNA end matches TRBJ2-7 better. Germline-derived CDR1 and CDR2 are SGHVS and FNYEAQ. The CDR3 is 15 amino acids.

The rearrangement uses TRBV3-1 and TRBJ2-7; no clear D gene. Near its end, the DNA agrees better with TRBJ2-5, so the J call may be wrong. The CDR3 is 13 residues long. CDR1 LGHDT and CDR2 YNNKEL come from the germline V gene (reference sequence). The CDR3: CASSRVSWETQYF. The CDR3, as DNA: TGTGCCAGCAGCCGGGTCTCCTGGGAGACCCAGTACTTC.